The clone carrying this T cell receptor (beta chain) was detected a few times. This entry belongs to a study of T cell responses to AZD1222 COVID-19 vaccine. The CDR3 is made up of 16 amino acids. Trimming took off 5 bases at V and 0 bases at J, with 14 bases between the two ends. Per the germline V gene, CDR1 is MNHEY and CDR2 is SVGEGT. Data came from immunoSEQ multiplex PCR; TCRdb stores just in-frame clones and leaves some out. The sample contains over 85,000 clones, around 82% of which appear only once. The V and J genes are TRBV6-2 or TRBV6-3 and TRBJ2-1; the D gene is possibly TRBD2 (5 bases). This sample comprised peripheral blood, obtained on day 0 of AZD1222 vaccination. The sequence was obtained from an adult in good health. The CDR3 here is CASSAGLGSSYNEQFF. For the CDR3, the DNA is TGTGCCAGCAGTGCCGGTCTTGGGAGCTCCTACAATGAGCAGTTCTTC.